This T cell receptor (delta chain) was captured by sequencing in a study of γδ T cells in repeated Plasmodium falciparum infection. Across the whole study: Malian children with intense seasonal malaria exposure were compared with matched Australian children.

TRG and TRD sequences were obtained from every sorted gammadelta sample. TCRdb made new clone calls on the multiplex PCR reads using CATT. The sample includes 90,000 to 95,000 delta-chain clones, 0.98% of them seen just once. Vgamma9/Vdelta2+ and Vdelta2-negative gammadelta T cells were flow-sorted from PBMC for bulk sequencing. Findings of the study overall: Donors in Mali lived in a small rural village, largely one ethnic group. Over time and infection, Vgamma9/Vdelta2+ repertoires remained highly stable and polyclonal.

This clone was seen many times. Antigen unknown. The mismatch at residue 4 between this DNA's translation and the TCRdb protein of a much larger clone likely reflects a read error; the protein shown is translated from the DNA. The CDR3 runs to 19 residues. From germline, CDR1 is GEAIGNYY and CDR2 EKD. Losses at the gene ends were 5 bases for V and 0 bases for J; bases not matched to a gene: 18. The V gene is TRDV2, the J gene TRDJ1; 9 bases fit TRDD3. Matching the DNA to germline supplied the J gene, which TCRdb does not give. The sample taken for sequencing was gamma-delta T cells from blood. This TCR came from a pool of human donors (malaria-infected and uninfected, not separated). The DNA for the CDR3 is TGTGCCTGTGGCTCTCTAACTGGGGGACAGACTGAGTACACCGATAAACTCATCTTT. Translation gives CACGSLTGGQTEYTDKLIF.